This entry describes one T cell receptor beta chain. The antigen is undetermined. Profiled with immunoSEQ multiplex PCR; TCRdb holds only in-frame clones, not every one. The data contain about 100,000 clones, approximately 90% of them singletons. The germline V gene has CDR1 SEHNR and CDR2 FQNEAQ (reference sequence). This CDR3 comprises 14 residues. Trimming shortened V by 6 bases and J by 3 bases, and 15 bases separated the two germline ends. These data belong to a study of OX40 agonist ivuxolimab in advanced cancers. Whole-study context: Patients were over 65% male with ages roughly 23 to 79, mean 60. Study findings and constraints: CD4+ and CD8+ T cells in blood underwent clonal expansion by week 6 at 0.1 to 3.0 mg/kg.

This sample comprised CD4+ or CD8+ T cells sorted from blood, obtained in a trial of the OX40 agonist ivuxolimab. The TCR originated in an adult with an advanced solid tumor such as melanoma, head and neck, liver or kidney cancer. The chain employs TRBV7-9 and TRBJ2-7, with D possibly being TRBD1 or TRBD2 (6 bases each). Here the CDR3 reads CASSNRDGGYEQYF. The CDR3 nucleotides are TGTGCCAGCAGTAACAGGGACGGGGGCTACGAGCAGTACTTC.